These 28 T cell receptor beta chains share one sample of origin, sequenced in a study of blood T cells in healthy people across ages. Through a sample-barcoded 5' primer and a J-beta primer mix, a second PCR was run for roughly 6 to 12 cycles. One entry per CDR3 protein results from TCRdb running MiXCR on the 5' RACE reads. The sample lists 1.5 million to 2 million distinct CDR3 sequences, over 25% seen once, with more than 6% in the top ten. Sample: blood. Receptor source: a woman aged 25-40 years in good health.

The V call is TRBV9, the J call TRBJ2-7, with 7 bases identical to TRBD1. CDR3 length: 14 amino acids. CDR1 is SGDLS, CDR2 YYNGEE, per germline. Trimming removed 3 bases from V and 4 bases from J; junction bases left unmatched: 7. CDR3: CASSAQQGLYEQYF. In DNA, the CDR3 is TGTGCCAGCAGCGCCCAACAGGGGTTGTACGAGCAGTACTTC.

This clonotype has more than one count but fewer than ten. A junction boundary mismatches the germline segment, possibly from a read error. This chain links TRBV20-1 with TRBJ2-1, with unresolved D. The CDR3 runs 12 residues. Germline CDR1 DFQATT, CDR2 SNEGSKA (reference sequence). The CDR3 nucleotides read TGCGGTGCTAGATCGCCTTACAATGAGCAGTTCTTC. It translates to CGARSPYNEQFF.

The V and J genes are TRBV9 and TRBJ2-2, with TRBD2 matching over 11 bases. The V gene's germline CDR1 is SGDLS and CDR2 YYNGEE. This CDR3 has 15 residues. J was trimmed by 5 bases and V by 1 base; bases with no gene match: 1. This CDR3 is CASSVSSGRTGELFF. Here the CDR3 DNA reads TGTGCCAGCAGCGTATCTAGCGGGAGGACCGGGGAGCTGTTTTTT.

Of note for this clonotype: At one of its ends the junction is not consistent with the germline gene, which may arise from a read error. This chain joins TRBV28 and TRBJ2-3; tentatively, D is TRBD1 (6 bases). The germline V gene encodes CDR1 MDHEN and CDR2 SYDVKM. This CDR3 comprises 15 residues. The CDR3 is CVSSRPGVGADTQYF. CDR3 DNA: TGTGTCAGCTCAAGGCCAGGGGTGGGAGCAGATACGCAGTATTTT.

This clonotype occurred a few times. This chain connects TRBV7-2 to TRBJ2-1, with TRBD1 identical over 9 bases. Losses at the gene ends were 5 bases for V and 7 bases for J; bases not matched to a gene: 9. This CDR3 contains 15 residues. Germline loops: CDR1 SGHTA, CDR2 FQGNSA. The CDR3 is CASSGWTGAMNEQFF. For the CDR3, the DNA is TGTGCCAGCAGCGGGTGGACAGGGGCGATGAATGAGCAGTTCTTC.

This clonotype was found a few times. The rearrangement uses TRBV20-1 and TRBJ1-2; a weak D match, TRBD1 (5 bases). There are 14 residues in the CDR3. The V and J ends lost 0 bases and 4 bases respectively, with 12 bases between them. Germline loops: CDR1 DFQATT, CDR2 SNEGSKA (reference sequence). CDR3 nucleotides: TGCAGTGCTAGAGATCTCAGGGACCTCTATGGCTACACCTTC. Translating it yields CSARDLRDLYGYTF.

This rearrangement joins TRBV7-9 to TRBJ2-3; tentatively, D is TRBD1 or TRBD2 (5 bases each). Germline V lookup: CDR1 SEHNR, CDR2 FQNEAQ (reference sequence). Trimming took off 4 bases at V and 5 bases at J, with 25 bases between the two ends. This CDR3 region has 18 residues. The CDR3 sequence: CASSSGRVGRGSRDTQYF. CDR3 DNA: TGTGCCAGCAGCTCGGGAAGGGTAGGAAGGGGTAGTCGAGATACGCAGTATTTT.

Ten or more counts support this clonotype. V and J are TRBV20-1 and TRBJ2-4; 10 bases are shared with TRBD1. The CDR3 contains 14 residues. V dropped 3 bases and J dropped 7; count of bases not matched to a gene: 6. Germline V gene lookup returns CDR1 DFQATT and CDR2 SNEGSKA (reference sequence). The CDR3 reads CSASLGQGINIQYF. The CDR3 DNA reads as TGCAGTGCTAGCTTGGGACAGGGGATCAACATTCAGTACTTC.

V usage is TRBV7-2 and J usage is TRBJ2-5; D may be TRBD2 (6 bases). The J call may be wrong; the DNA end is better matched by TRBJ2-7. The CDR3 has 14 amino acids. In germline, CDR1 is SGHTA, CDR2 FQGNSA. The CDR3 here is CASSSQNGRAEQYF. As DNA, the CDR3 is TGTGCCAGCAGTTCCCAAAACGGGAGAGCCGAGCAGTACTTC.

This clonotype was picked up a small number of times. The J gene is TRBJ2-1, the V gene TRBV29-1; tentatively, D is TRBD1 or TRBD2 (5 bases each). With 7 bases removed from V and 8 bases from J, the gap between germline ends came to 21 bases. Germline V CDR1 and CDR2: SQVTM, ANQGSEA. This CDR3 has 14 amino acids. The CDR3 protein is CSAKPGPGRDEQFF. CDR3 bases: TGCAGCGCCAAGCCGGGACCTGGGCGGGATGAGCAGTTCTTC.

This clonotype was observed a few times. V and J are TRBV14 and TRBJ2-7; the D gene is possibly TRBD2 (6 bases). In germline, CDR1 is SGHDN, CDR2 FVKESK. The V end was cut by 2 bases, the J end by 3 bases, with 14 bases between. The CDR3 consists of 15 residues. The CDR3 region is CASSQYGGDLYEQYF. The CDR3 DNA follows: TGTGCCAGCAGCCAATATGGCGGGGACCTCTACGAGCAGTACTTC.

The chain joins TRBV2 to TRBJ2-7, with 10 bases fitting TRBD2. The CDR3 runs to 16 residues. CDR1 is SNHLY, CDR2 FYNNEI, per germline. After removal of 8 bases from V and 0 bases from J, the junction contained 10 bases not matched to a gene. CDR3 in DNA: TGTGCCAGCTCCTACGACCCTAGCGGGGGCTCCTACGAGCAGTACTTC. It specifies CASSYDPSGGSYEQYF.

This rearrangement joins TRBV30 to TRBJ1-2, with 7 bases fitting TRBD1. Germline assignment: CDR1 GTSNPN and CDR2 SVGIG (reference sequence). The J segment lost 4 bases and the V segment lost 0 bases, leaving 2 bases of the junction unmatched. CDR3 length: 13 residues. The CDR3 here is CAWSVQGLYGYTF. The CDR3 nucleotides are TGTGCCTGGAGTGTACAGGGGCTCTATGGCTACACCTTC. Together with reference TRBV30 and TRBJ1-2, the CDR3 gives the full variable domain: SQTIHQWPATLVQPVGSPLSLECTVEGTSNPNLYWYRQAAGRGLQLLFYSVGIGQISSEVPQNLSASRPQDRQFILSSKKLLLSDSGFYLCAWSVQGLYGYTFGSGTRLTVV.

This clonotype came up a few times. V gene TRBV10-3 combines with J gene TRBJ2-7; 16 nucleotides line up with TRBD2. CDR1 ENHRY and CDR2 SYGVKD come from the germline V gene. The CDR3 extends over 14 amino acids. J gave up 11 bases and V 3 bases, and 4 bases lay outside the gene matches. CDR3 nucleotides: TGTGCCATCAGTGATTCCGGGACTAGCGGGAGGGAGTACTTC. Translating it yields CAISDSGTSGREYF.

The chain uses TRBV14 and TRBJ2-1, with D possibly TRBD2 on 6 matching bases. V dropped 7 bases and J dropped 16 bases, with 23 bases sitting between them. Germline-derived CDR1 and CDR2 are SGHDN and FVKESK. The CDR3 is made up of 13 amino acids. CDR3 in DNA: TGTGCCAGCACCCAGGGACCGGGACTCCGCTATTTCTTC. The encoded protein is CASTQGPGLRYFF.

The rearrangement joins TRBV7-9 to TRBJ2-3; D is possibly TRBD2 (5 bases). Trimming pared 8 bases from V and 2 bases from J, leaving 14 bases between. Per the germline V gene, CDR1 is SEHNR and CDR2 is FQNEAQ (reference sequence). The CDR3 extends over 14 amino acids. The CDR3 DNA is TGTGCCAGCGACGTCATGACTATCACAGATACGCAGTATTTT. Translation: CASDVMTITDTQYF.

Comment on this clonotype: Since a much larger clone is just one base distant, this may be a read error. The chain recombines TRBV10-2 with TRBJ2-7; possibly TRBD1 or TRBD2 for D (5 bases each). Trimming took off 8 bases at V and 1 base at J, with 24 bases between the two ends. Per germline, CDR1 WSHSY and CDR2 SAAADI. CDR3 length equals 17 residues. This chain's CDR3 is CASGRITPGPVSYEQYF. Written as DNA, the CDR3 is TGCGCCAGCGGTAGAATAACACCGGGACCAGTATCCTACGAGCAGTACTTC.

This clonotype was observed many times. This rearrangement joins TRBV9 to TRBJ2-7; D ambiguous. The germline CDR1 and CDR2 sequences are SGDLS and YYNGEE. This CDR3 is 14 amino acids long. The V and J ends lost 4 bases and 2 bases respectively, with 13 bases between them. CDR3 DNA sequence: TGTGCCAGCAGCTCAGGAGACGGGCCCTACGAGCAGTACTTC. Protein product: CASSSGDGPYEQYF.

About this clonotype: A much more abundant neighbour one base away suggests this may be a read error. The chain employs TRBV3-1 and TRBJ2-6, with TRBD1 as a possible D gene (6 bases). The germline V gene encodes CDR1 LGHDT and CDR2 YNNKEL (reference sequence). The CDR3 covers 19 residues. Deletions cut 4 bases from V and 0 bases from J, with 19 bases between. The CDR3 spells CASSRIAGDLFSGANVLTF. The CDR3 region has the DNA TGTGCCAGCAGCCGCATTGCAGGGGACCTCTTCTCTGGGGCCAACGTCCTGACTTTC. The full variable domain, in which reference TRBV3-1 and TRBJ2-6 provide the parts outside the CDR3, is DTAVSQTPKYLVTQMGNDKSIKCEQNLGHDTMYWYKQDSKKFLKIMFSYNNKELIINETVPNRFSPKSPDKAHLNLHINSLELGDSAVYFCASSRIAGDLFSGANVLTFGAGSRLTVL.

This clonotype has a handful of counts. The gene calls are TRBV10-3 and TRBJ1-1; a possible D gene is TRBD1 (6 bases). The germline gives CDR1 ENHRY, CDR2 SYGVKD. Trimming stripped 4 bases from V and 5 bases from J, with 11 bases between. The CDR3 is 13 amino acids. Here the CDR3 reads CAISGTASTEAFF. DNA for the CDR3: TGTGCCATCAGTGGGACAGCCTCTACTGAAGCTTTCTTT.

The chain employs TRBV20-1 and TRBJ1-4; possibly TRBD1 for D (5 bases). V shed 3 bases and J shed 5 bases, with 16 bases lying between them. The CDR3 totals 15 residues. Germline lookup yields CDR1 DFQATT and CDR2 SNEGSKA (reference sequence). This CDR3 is CSASVLRGSNEKLFF. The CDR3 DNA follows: TGCAGTGCTAGCGTGCTTAGGGGATCAAATGAAAAACTGTTTTTT.

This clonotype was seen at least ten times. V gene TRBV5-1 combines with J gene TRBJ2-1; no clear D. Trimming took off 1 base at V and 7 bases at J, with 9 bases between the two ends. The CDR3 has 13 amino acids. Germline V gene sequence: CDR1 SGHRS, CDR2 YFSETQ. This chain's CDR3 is CASSLQDRNEQFF. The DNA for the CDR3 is TGCGCCAGCAGCTTGCAGGATAGGAATGAGCAGTTCTTC.

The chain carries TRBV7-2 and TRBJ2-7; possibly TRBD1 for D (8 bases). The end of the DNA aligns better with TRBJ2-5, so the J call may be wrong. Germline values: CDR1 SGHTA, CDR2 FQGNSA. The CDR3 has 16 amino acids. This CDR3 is CASSRRGRGTQETQYF. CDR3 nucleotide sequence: TGTGCCAGCAGCCGCAGGGGGCGGGGGACTCAAGAGACCCAGTACTTC.

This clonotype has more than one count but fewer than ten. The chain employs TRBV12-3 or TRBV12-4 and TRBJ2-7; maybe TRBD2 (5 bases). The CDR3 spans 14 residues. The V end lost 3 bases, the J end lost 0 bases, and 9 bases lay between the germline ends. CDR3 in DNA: TGTGCCAGCAGTTTCGAGGGCAACTCCTACGAGCAGTACTTC. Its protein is CASSFEGNSYEQYF.

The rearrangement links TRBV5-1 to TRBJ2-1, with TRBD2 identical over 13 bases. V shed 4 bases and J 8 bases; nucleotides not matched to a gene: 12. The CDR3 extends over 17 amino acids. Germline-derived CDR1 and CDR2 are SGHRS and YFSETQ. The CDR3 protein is CASSPKLTSGRIDEQFF. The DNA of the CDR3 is TGCGCCAGCAGCCCGAAGCTGACTAGCGGGAGGATCGATGAGCAGTTCTTC.

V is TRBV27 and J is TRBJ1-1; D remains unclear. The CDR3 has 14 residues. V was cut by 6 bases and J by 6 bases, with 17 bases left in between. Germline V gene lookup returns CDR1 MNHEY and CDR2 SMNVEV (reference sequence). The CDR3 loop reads CASRAGGVPSEAFF. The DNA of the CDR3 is TGTGCCAGCAGGGCCGGCGGGGTTCCCTCTGAAGCTTTCTTT.

This CDR3 is CSVAPGSDNEQFF. The CDR3 coding sequence is TGCAGCGTTGCGCCGGGCTCGGACAATGAGCAGTTCTTC. This chain joins TRBV29-1 and TRBJ2-1; D gene unclear. V was clipped by 4 bases and J by 5 bases, with 12 bases between them. This CDR3 region has 13 residues. Per germline, CDR1 SQVTM and CDR2 ANQGSEA.

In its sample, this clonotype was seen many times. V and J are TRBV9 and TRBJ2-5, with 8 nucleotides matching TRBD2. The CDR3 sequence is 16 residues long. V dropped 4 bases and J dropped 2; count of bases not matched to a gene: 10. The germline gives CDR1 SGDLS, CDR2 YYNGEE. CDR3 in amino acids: CASSIPSRGGQETQYF. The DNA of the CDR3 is TGTGCCAGCAGCATCCCAAGCCGGGGGGGACAAGAGACCCAGTACTTC.